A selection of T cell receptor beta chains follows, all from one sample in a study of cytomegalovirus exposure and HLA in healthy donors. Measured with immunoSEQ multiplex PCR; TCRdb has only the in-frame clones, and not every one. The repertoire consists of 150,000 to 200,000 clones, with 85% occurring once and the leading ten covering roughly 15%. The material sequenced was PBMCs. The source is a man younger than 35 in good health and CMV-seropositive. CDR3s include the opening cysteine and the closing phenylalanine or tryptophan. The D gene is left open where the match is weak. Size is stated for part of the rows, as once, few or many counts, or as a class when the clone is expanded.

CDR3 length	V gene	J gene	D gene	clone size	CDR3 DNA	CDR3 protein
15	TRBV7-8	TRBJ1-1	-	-	TGTGCCAGCAGCTCTACAGGTGATACGAACACTGAAGCTTTCTTT	CASSSTGDTNTEAFF
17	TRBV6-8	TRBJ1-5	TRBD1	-	TGTGCCAGCAGTTCCGGGACAGGGGGCCATAGCAATCAGCCCCAGCATTTT	CASSSGTGGHSNQPQHF
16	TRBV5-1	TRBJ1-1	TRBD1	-	TGCGCCAGCAGCCGTGGGACAGGGGGAGAGGGCACTGAAGCTTTCTTT	CASSRGTGGEGTEAFF
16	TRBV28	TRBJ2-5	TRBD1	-	TGTGCCAGCAGTTTGACTCCGGGACAGCCCCAAGAGACCCAGTACTTC	CASSLTPGQPQETQYF
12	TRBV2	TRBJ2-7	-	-	TGTGCCAGCCGGGGGAGCGGGTACGAGCAGTACTTC	CASRGSGYEQYF
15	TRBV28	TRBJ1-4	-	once	TGTGCCAGCAGTTTACAAGGGGCAACTAATGAAAAACTGTTTTTT	CASSLQGATNEKLFF
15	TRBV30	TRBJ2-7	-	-	TGTGCCTGGGCTTCCGGGAGTCATCCAGTCTACGAGCAGTACTTC	CAWASGSHPVYEQYF
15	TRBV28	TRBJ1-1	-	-	TGTGCCAGCAGTCTACACTTACAGGGCGTTGGGGACGCTTTCTTT	CASSLHLQGVGDAFF
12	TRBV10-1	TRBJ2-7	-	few	TGCGCCAGCTCCCAGGGGCCCTCCGGGCAGTACTTC	CASSQGPSGQYF
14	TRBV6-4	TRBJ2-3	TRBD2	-	TGTGCCAGCAGTGACGGACTAGCCACAGATACGCAGTATTTT	CASSDGLATDTQYF
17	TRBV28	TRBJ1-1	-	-	TGTGCCAGCAGAACCACAGGGTCCTCTGGTGGAAACACTGAAGCTTTCTTT	CASRTTGSSGGNTEAFF
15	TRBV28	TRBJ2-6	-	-	TGTGCCAGCAGTGCCCATGGAGGTGGGGCCAACGTCCTGACTTTC	CASSAHGGGANVLTF
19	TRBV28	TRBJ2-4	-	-	TGTGCCAGCAGTTTAAAAGGGGCAGGGAAAGGACCACCGAAAAACATTCAGTACTTC	CASSLKGAGKGPPKNIQYF
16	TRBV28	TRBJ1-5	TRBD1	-	TGTGCCAGCAGTTTCCTTAAGGGACAGAGCAATCAGCCCCAGCATTTT	CASSFLKGQSNQPQHF
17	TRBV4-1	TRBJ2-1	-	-	TGCGCCAGCAGTCACGGGGTGTTGGGGGCCGCCTACAATGAGCAGTTCTTC	CASSHGVLGAAYNEQFF
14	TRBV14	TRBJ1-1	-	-	TGTGCCAGCAGCCAGGACTCGATAGCGGCTGAAGCTTTCTTT	CASSQDSIAAEAFF